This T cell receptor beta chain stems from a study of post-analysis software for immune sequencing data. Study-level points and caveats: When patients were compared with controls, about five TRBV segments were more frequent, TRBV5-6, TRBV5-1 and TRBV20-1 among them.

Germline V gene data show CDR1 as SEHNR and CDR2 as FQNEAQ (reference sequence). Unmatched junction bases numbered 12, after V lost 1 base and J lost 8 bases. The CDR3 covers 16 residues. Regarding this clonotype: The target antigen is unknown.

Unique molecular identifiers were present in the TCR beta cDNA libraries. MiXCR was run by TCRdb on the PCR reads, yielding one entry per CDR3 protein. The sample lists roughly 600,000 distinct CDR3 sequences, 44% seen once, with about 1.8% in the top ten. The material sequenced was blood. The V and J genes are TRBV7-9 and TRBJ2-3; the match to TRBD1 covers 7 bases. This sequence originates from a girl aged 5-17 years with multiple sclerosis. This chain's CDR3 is CASSLVTGTVGGTQYF. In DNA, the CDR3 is TGTGCCAGCAGCTTAGTGACAGGGACCGTTGGTGGTACGCAGTATTTT. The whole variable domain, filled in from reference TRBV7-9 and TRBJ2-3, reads DTGVSQNPRHKITKRGQNVTFRCDPISEHNRLYWYRQTLGQGPEFLTYFQNEAQLEKSRLLSDRFSAERPKGSFSTLEIQRTEQGDSAMYLCASSLVTGTVGGTQYFGPGTRLTVL.